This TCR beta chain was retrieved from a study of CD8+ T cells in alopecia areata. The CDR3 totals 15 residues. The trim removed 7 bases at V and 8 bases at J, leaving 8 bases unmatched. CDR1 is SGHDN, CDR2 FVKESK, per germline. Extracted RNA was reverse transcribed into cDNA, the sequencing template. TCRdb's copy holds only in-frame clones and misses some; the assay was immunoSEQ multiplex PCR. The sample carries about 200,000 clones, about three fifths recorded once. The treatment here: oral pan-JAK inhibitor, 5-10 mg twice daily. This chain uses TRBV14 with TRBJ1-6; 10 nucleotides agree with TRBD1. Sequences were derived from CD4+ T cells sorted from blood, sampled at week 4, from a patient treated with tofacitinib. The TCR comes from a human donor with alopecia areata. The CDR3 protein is CASTQGGQGYSPLHF. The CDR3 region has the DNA TGTGCCAGCACCCAGGGGGGACAGGGGTATTCACCCCTCCACTTT. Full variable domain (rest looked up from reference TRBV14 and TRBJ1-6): EAGVTQFPSHSVIEKGQTVTLRCDPISGHDNLYWYRRVMGKEIKFLLHFVKESKQDESGMPNNRFLAERTGGTYSTLKVQPAELEDSGVYFCASTQGGQGYSPLHFGNGTRLTVT.